This TCR beta chain was recovered during a study of preoperative IRX-2 immunotherapy in early breast cancer. Treatment: preoperative locoregional IRX-2 cytokine immunotherapy. Preoperative locoregional IRX-2 cytokine immunotherapy was tested in the phase Ib source study. There are 13 residues in the CDR3. The germline gives CDR1 MDHEN, CDR2 SYDVKM. V was trimmed by 3 bases and J by 1 base, leaving 6 bases between them. Repertoires were generated with immunoSEQ multiplex PCR, while TCRdb's copy carries only in-frame clones and drops some. The table has 25,000 or so clones, around 96% seen once. Here the sequenced sample was tumor tissue, taken after IRX-2 immunotherapy. This TCR was recovered from a human donor with breast cancer. The chain employs TRBV28 and TRBJ2-5; D gene unclear. DNA of the CDR3: TGTGCCAGCAGTTTGCCATCCCAAGAGACCCAGTACTTC. The encoded protein is CASSLPSQETQYF. Together with reference TRBV28 and TRBJ2-5, the CDR3 gives the full variable domain: DVKVTQSSRYLVKRTGEKVFLECVQDMDHENMFWYRQDPGLGLRLIYFSYDVKMKEKGDIPEGYSVSREKKERFSLILESASTNQTSMYLCASSLPSQETQYFGPGTRLLVL.